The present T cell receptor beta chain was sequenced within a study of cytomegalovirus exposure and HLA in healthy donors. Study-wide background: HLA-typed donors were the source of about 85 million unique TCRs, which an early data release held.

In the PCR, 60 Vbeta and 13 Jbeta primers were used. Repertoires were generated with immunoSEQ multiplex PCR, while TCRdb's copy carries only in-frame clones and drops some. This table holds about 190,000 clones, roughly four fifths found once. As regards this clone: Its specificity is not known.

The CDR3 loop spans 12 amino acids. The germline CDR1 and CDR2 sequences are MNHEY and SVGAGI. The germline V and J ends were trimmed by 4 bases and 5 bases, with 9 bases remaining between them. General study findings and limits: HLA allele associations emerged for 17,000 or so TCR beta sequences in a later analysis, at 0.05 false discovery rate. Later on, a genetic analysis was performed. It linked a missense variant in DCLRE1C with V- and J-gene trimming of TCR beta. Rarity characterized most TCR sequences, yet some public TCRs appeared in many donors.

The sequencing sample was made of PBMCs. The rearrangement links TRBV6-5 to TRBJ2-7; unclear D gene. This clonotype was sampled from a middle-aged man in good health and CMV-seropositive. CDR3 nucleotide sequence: TGTGCCAGCAGTTTTAGAGGTAACGAGCAGTACTTC. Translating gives CASSFRGNEQYF.